A single sample is the source of the 32 T cell receptor beta chains below, sequenced in a study of beta chain features in type 1 diabetes. The study reverse transcribed the entire isolated RNA, so it sequenced expressed TCRB transcripts. The method was immunoSEQ multiplex PCR; TCRdb's version includes in-frame clones alone and lacks a portion of them. The profile shows fewer than 350,000 clones, about 8.5% of them singletons. Sequenced material: central memory CD4+ T cells from blood. These receptors were obtained from a woman aged 18-30 years in good health.

This clone was observed a few times. This sequence joins TRBV19 and TRBJ2-2, with D possibly being TRBD1 (5 bases). The CDR3 contains 13 residues. Trimming cost V 6 bases and J 8 bases, with 13 bases left between them. Per the germline V gene, CDR1 is LNHDA and CDR2 is SQIVND (reference sequence). The CDR3: CASRDSKRGELFF. The DNA for the CDR3 is TGTGCCAGTAGAGACAGTAAGAGAGGGGAGCTGTTTTTT.

This clone was seen more than once but under ten times. The V and J genes are TRBV30 and TRBJ2-5, with TRBD2 matching over 15 bases. From germline, CDR1 is GTSNPN and CDR2 SVGIG (reference sequence). J was trimmed by 6 bases and V by 5 bases; bases with no gene match: 4. The CDR3 is 14 amino acids. Here the CDR3 reads CAWAGLAGGQTQYF. In DNA form, the CDR3 reads TGTGCCTGGGCGGGACTAGCGGGAGGACAGACCCAGTACTTC.

This clone was counted a few times. The J gene is TRBJ2-7, the V gene TRBV7-6; a possible D gene is TRBD2 (6 bases). V was shortened by 1 base and J by 5 bases, with 21 bases between the two germline ends. The CDR3 loop spans 17 amino acids. Per germline, CDR1 SGHVS and CDR2 FNYEAQ. DNA of the CDR3: TGTGCCAGCAGCTTAGTTGAGACCGGGACTGGAAATAACGAGCAGTACTTC. Protein sequence: CASSLVETGTGNNEQYF.

This clone has more than one count but fewer than ten. The chain combines TRBV7-2 with TRBJ1-5, with TRBD1 as a possible D gene (6 bases). With 4 bases removed from V and 6 bases from J, the gap between germline ends came to 13 bases. Germline CDR1 and CDR2: SGHTA and FQGNSA. The CDR3 contains 14 residues. CDR3 residues: CASSSQGWGQPQHF. Written as DNA, the CDR3 is TGTGCCAGCAGCTCGCAGGGGTGGGGTCAGCCCCAGCATTTT.

This sequence joins TRBV28 and TRBJ2-7, with D perhaps TRBD1 or TRBD2 (6 bases each). The CDR3 is 16 residues long. The germline CDR1 and CDR2 sequences are MDHEN and SYDVKM. V lost 2 bases and J 5 bases, leaving 19 bases between the germline ends. CDR3: CASSLDGIGGGDEQYV. Written as DNA, the CDR3 is TGTGCCAGCAGTTTAGATGGTATCGGGGGCGGGGACGAGCAGTACGTC.

The rearrangement joins TRBV28 to TRBJ1-1; D is ambiguous. Germline V gene sequence: CDR1 MDHEN, CDR2 SYDVKM. Trimming left V 5 bases short and J 4 bases short, with 11 bases between. This CDR3 spans 13 amino acids. The CDR3 loop reads CASSRGRTTEAFF. CDR3 sequence (DNA): TGTGCCAGCAGTCGTGGACGGACCACTGAAGCTTTCTTT.

This clone came up a few times. CDR3 sequence reads: CASSQEPGQRLVAQHF. CDR3 nucleotide sequence: TGCGCCAGCAGCCAAGAGCCCGGACAGCGTCTTGTGGCCCAGCATTTT. The chain carries TRBV4-3 and TRBJ1-5; a possible D gene is TRBD1 (6 bases). The CDR3 totals 16 residues. The V end was cut by 0 bases, the J end by 11 bases, with 20 bases between. CDR1 is LGHNA, CDR2 YSLEER, per germline.

This clone was detected only a few times. The chain combines TRBV15 with TRBJ2-5; D is uncertain. Germline V lookup: CDR1 LNHNV, CDR2 YYDKDF (reference sequence). This CDR3 comprises 13 residues. V lost 0 bases and J 3 bases, leaving 5 bases between the germline ends. The CDR3 region has the DNA TGTGCCACCAGCAGAGATCAGAAAGAGACCCAGTACTTC. This translates into CATSRDQKETQYF.

As for this clone: A much more abundant neighbour one base away suggests this may be a read error. The chain has TRBV6-6 and TRBJ1-1; TRBD1 is a possible D gene (6 bases). Trimming left V 6 bases short and J 1 base short, with 9 bases between. The CDR3 contains 13 residues. Germline-derived CDR1 and CDR2 are MNHNY and SVGAGI (reference sequence). CDR3 nucleotide sequence: TGTGCCAGCAGATGGACAGCGAACACTGAAGCTTTCTTT. It translates to CASRWTANTEAFF.

This clone was observed a few times. The J gene is TRBJ2-7, the V gene TRBV2, with D possibly matching TRBD1 (6 bases). The CDR3 totals 15 residues. Trimming removed 0 bases from V and 3 bases from J, with 12 bases in between. Germline values: CDR1 SNHLY, CDR2 FYNNEI. The CDR3 DNA reads TGTGCCAGCAGTGAAGCTCCCCTGACAGGCTACGAGCAGTACGTC. It codes for CASSEAPLTGYEQYV.

The J gene is TRBJ1-2, the V gene TRBV7-9; TRBD1 might be the D (5 bases). The CDR3 totals 15 residues. V was cut by 2 bases and J by 1 base, with 11 bases left in between. Germline V gene lookup returns CDR1 SEHNR and CDR2 FQNEAQ (reference sequence). CDR3 protein: CASSLKTVSNYGYTF. CDR3 bases: TGTGCCAGCAGCTTAAAGACAGTCAGTAACTATGGCTACACCTTC.

The chain uses TRBV7-2 and TRBJ2-1; 8 nucleotides match TRBD2. CDR3 size: 16 residues. The V and J ends lost 5 bases and 8 bases, in that order; junction bases with no gene match: 14. Per the germline V gene, CDR1 is SGHTA and CDR2 is FQGNSA. The CDR3: CASSLRAGGGSHEQFF. The CDR3 DNA reads as TGTGCCAGCAGCCTACGTGCGGGGGGCGGGAGCCATGAGCAGTTCTTC.

This clone has a handful of counts. The V and J genes are TRBV7-2 and TRBJ1-1, with a tentative D call TRBD1 (5 bases). With 1 base removed from V and 4 bases from J, the gap between germline ends came to 13 bases. Germline V lookup: CDR1 SGHTA, CDR2 FQGNSA. The CDR3 spans 15 residues. CDR3 loop: CASSLELGGTTEAFF. The CDR3 coding sequence is TGTGCCAGCAGCTTAGAGCTTGGCGGGACCACTGAAGCTTTCTTT.

This chain uses TRBV29-1 with TRBJ1-2; possibly TRBD1 for D (5 bases). Germline assignment: CDR1 SQVTM and CDR2 ANQGSEA. V was cut by 7 bases and J by 3 bases, with 18 bases left in between. CDR3 length: 14 amino acids. The CDR3 reads CSAAGRGGDYGYTF. DNA of the CDR3: TGCAGCGCCGCGGGGCGGGGCGGTGACTATGGCTACACCTTC.

V usage is TRBV7-2 and J usage is TRBJ1-3; a possible D gene is TRBD1 (6 bases). Trimming pared 5 bases from V and 4 bases from J, leaving 18 bases between. The CDR3 has 16 amino acids. The germline CDR1 and CDR2 sequences are SGHTA and FQGNSA. As DNA, the CDR3 is TGTGCCAGCAGCATGGGAGGGGGATCTGCCGGAAACACCATATATTTT. It translates to CASSMGGGSAGNTIYF.

This clone was picked up a small number of times. The chain carries TRBV7-8 and TRBJ1-5, with D uncertain. This CDR3 has 17 residues. The V and J ends lost 0 bases and 0 bases respectively, with 12 bases between them. Germline CDR1 and CDR2: SGHVS and FQNEAQ. The chain's CDR3 is CASSLALGLHSNQPQHF. CDR3 sequence (DNA): TGTGCCAGCAGCTTAGCGCTTGGGTTACATAGCAATCAGCCCCAGCATTTT. Looking up the rest from reference TRBV7-8 and TRBJ1-5 gives the full variable domain: GAGVSQSPRYKVAKRGQDVALRCDPISGHVSLFWYQQALGQGPEFLTYFQNEAQLDKSGLPSDRFFAERPEGSVSTLKIQRTQQEDSAVYLCASSLALGLHSNQPQHFGDGTRLSIL.

This chain connects TRBV9 to TRBJ1-2; D perhaps matches TRBD1 (6 bases). Germline V gene lookup returns CDR1 SGDLS and CDR2 YYNGEE. The CDR3 is 16 residues long. V lost 2 bases to trimming and J lost 2 bases, with 16 bases between them. The CDR3 nucleotides are TGTGCCAGCAGCGTGGGGACATCCGGCTGGAACTATGGCTACACCTTC. Its protein product is CASSVGTSGWNYGYTF.

This clone was detected a few times. The chain employs TRBV18 and TRBJ1-2; 7 nucleotides align to TRBD1. This CDR3 has 16 amino acids. J was trimmed by 4 bases and V by 8 bases; bases with no gene match: 16. Looked up from germline, CDR1 is KGHSH and CDR2 is LQKENI. The CDR3 is CASPCLVRGRGYGYTF. The CDR3 DNA follows: TGTGCCAGCCCCTGTTTGGTGAGGGGGCGAGGCTATGGCTACACCTTC.

This clone occurred a few times. The chain joins TRBV7-2 to TRBJ2-2; the match to TRBD1 covers 7 bases. Germline V gene lookup returns CDR1 SGHTA and CDR2 FQGNSA. V shed 7 bases and J 8 bases; nucleotides not matched to a gene: 7. The CDR3 sequence is 13 residues long. As DNA, the CDR3 is TGTGCCAGCACCCCGACAGGGTGGGGGGAGCTGTTTTTT. This sequence encodes CASTPTGWGELFF.

This clone was recorded many times. The V gene is TRBV10-3, the J gene TRBJ1-2; D gene unclear. Germline CDR1 reads ENHRY; CDR2 reads SYGVKD. This CDR3 is built from 11 residues. Trimming took 3 bases from V and 7 from J, leaving 6 bases between them. CDR3 coding DNA: TGTGCCATCAGTGAAAGGGCTGGCTACACCTTC. It codes for CAISERAGYTF.

The chain links TRBV19 to TRBJ2-1; D is possibly TRBD1 (6 bases). There are 15 residues in the CDR3. The ends were cut back, 3 bases at V and 3 bases at J, with 12 bases in the middle. The germline gives CDR1 LNHDA, CDR2 SQIVND (reference sequence). Here the CDR3 DNA reads TGTGCCAGTAGTATCCCGGGACAAGGCTACAATGAGCAGTTCTTC. Its protein is CASSIPGQGYNEQFF.

This clone was observed a few times. This chain uses TRBV7-2 with TRBJ1-1, with D unresolved. The germline gives CDR1 SGHTA, CDR2 FQGNSA. The ends were cut back, 4 bases at V and 4 bases at J, with 10 bases in the middle. The CDR3 spans 13 residues. CDR3: CASSSVYPTEAFF. The CDR3 DNA sequence: TGTGCCAGCAGCTCAGTTTATCCCACTGAAGCTTTCTTT.

There are a few counts of this clone. This chain connects TRBV16 to TRBJ1-5; D ambiguous. There are 14 residues in the CDR3. The V end lost 0 bases, the J end lost 5 bases, and 8 bases lay between the germline ends. Germline CDR1 is KGHSY and CDR2 is FQNENV. The CDR3 spells CASSQSRGDQPQHF. The CDR3 nucleotides are TGTGCCAGCAGCCAATCACGAGGAGATCAGCCCCAGCATTTT.

In this sample, this clone turned up a few times. The V gene is TRBV11-2, the J gene TRBJ2-1, with unresolved D. Trimming took 6 bases from V and 8 from J, leaving 14 bases between them. CDR3 length: 13 amino acids. Germline CDR1 and CDR2: SGHAT and FQNNGV. The CDR3 DNA follows: TGTGCCAGCAGAGGCCTTAGCCGGGATGAGCAGTTCTTC. Protein: CASRGLSRDEQFF.

The J gene is TRBJ1-5, the V gene TRBV19; no clear D gene. Germline CDR1 is LNHDA and CDR2 is SQIVND (reference sequence). Trimming left V 8 bases short and J 5 bases short, with 10 bases between. The CDR3 is 12 residues long. DNA for the CDR3: TGTGCCAGTGCTGGATGGGATCAGCCCCAGCATTTT. This encodes CASAGWDQPQHF.

The V call is TRBV7-2, the J call TRBJ2-3, with TRBD1 as a possible D gene (6 bases). Trimming removed 4 bases from V and 5 bases from J, with 22 bases in between. The germline CDR1 and CDR2 sequences are SGHTA and FQGNSA. This CDR3 comprises 17 residues. Written as DNA, the CDR3 is TGTGCCAGCAGCTCTACTCGGGCCAGGGGAATCAGAGATACGCAGTATTTT. It translates to CASSSTRARGIRDTQYF.

In this sample, this clone turned up once. V gene TRBV29-1 combines with J gene TRBJ2-5; 8 positions agree with TRBD1. The CDR3 is made up of 12 amino acids. Per the germline V gene, CDR1 is SQVTM and CDR2 is ANQGSEA. Unmatched junction bases numbered 3, after V lost 6 bases and J lost 3 bases. In DNA form, the CDR3 reads TGCAGCGTCGACAGGGGCGAAGAGACCCAGTACTTC. Translated, it gives CSVDRGEETQYF.

This clone appeared a few times. J is TRBJ1-5 and V is TRBV9; D might be TRBD1 (6 bases). Germline lookup yields CDR1 SGDLS and CDR2 YYNGEE. Between the trimmed V and J ends, which lost 7 bases and 1 base, there was a span of 9 bases. The CDR3 loop spans 13 amino acids. The CDR3 coding sequence is TGTGCCAGCGGCAGGGGAAGCAATCAGCCCCAGCATTTT. It is translated as CASGRGSNQPQHF.

V gene TRBV9 combines with J gene TRBJ2-5; no firm D call. Germline-derived CDR1 and CDR2 are SGDLS and YYNGEE. V dropped 1 base and J dropped 2 bases, with 9 bases sitting between them. This CDR3 contains 14 residues. CDR3 nucleotides: TGTGCCAGCAGCGTAAGCCAGCTACAAGAGACCCAGTACTTC. This gives the protein CASSVSQLQETQYF.

V is TRBV6-8 and J is TRBJ2-3; the match to TRBD2 covers 13 bases. The CDR3 is 16 residues long. Germline trimming cut 4 bases from V and 1 base from J; bases unmatched to any gene: 2. The germline V gene has CDR1 MNHGY and CDR2 SAAAGT. CDR3 loop: CASSSLAGGRTDTQYF. CDR3 DNA sequence: TGTGCCAGCAGTTCACTAGCGGGAGGGCGCACAGATACGCAGTATTTT.

The chain uses TRBV15 and TRBJ1-2; D call uncertain. CDR1 is LNHNV, CDR2 YYDKDF, per germline (reference sequence). CDR3 length: 17 amino acids. The V and J ends lost 1 base and 3 bases respectively, with 18 bases between them. In DNA, the CDR3 is TGTGCCACCAGCAGAGCGGGGAGGGCGGCTACGGACTATGGCTACACCTTC. It codes for CATSRAGRAATDYGYTF.

This clone was observed a handful of times. This chain links TRBV11-2 with TRBJ1-5; D perhaps matches TRBD1 (5 bases). Trimming stripped 0 bases from V and 6 bases from J, with 12 bases between. Per the germline V gene, CDR1 is SGHAT and CDR2 is FQNNGV. This CDR3 is 15 amino acids long. The CDR3 DNA reads TGTGCCAGCAGCTTAGAGGGCAGGGTGGGTCAGCCCCAGCATTTT. It codes for CASSLEGRVGQPQHF.